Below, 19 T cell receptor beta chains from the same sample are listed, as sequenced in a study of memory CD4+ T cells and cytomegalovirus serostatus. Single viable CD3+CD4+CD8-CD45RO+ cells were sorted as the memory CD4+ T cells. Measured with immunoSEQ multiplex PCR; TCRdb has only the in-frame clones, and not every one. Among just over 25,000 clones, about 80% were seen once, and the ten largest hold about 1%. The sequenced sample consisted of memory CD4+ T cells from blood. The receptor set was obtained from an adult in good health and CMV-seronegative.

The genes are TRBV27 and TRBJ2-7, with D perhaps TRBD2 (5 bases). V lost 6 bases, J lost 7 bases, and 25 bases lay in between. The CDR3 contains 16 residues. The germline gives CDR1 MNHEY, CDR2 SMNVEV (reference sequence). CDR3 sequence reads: CASSPRRSGEPGEQYF. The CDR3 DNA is TGTGCCAGCAGCCCGCGGCGTAGTGGCGAGCCGGGGGAGCAGTACTTC.

The CDR3 protein is CASSEGLSPETQYF. The CDR3 coding sequence is TGCGCCAGCAGTGAGGGACTATCCCCAGAGACCCAGTACTTC. The V gene is TRBV10-1, the J gene TRBJ2-5; D is perhaps TRBD2 (6 bases). V was shortened by 2 bases and J by 4 bases, with 11 bases between the two germline ends. The length of the CDR3 is 14 residues. CDR1 WNHNN and CDR2 SYGVQD come from the germline V gene (reference sequence).

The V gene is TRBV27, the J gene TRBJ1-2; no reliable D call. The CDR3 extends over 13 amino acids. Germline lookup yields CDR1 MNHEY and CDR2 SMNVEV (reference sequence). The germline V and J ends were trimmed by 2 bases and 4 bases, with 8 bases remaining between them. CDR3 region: CASSLTGIYGYTF. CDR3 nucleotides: TGTGCCAGCAGTTTAACGGGGATCTATGGCTACACCTTC.

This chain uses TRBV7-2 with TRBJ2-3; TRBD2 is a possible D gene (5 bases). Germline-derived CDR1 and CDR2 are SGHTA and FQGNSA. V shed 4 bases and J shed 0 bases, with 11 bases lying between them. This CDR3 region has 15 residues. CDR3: CASSSTGTSTDTQYF. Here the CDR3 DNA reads TGTGCCAGCAGCTCGACGGGAACTAGCACAGATACGCAGTATTTT.

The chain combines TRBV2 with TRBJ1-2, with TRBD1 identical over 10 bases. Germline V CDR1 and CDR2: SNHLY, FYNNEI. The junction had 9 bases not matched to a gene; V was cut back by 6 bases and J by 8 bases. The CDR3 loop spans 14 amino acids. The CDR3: CASRLRDRGRGYTF. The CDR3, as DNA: TGTGCCAGCAGACTTCGGGACAGGGGACGAGGCTACACCTTC.

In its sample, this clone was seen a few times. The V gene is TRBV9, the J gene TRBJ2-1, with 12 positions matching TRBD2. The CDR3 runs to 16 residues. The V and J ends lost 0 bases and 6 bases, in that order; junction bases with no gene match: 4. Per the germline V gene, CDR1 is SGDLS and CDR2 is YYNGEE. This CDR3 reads CASSVGLAGGINEQFF. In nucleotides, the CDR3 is TGTGCCAGCAGCGTAGGGCTAGCGGGGGGGATCAATGAGCAGTTCTTC. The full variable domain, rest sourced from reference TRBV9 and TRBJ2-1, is DSGVTQTPKHLITATGQRVTLRCSPRSGDLSVYWYQQSLDQGLQFLIQYYNGEERAKGNILERFSAQQFPDLHSELNLSSLELGDSALYFCASSVGLAGGINEQFFGPGTRLTVL.

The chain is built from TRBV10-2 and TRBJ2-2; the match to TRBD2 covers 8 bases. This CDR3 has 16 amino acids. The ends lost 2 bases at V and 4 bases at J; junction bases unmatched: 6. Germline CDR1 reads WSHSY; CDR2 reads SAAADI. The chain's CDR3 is CASSEMGLGITGELFF. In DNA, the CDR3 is TGCGCCAGCAGTGAGATGGGACTAGGGATCACCGGGGAGCTGTTTTTT.

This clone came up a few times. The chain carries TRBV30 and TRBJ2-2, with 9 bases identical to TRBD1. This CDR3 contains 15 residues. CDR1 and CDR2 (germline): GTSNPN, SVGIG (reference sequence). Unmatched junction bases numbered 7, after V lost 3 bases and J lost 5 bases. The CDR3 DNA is TGTGCCTGGAGGGGGGGACAGGGAAATACCGGGGAGCTGTTTTTT. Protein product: CAWRGGQGNTGELFF.

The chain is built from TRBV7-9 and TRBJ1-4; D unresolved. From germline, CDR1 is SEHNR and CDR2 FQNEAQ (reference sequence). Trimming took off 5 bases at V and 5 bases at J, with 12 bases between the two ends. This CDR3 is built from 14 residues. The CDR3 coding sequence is TGTGCCAGCAGCAAACAGTCACCGAATGAAAAACTGTTTTTT. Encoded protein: CASSKQSPNEKLFF.

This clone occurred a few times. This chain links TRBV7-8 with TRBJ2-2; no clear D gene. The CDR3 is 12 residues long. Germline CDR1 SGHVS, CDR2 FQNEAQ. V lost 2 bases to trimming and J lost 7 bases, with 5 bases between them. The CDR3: CASSLKGGELFF. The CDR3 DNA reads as TGTGCCAGCAGCTTAAAGGGCGGGGAGCTGTTTTTT.

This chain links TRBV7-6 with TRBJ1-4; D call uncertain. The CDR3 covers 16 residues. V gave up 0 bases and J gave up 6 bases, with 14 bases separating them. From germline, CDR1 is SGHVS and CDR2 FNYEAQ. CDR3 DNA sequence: TGTGCCAGCAGCTTAGCGGGAGGCCGGATGGATGAAAAACTGTTTTTT. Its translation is CASSLAGGRMDEKLFF.

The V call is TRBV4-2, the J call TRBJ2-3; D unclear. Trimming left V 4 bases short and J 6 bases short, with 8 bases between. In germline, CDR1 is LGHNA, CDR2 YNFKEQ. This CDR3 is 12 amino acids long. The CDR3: CASSLVEDTQYF. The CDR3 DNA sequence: TGTGCCAGCAGCCTCGTTGAGGATACGCAGTATTTT.

The CDR3 is CASTGLFQGDEQFF. CDR3 coding DNA: TGTGCCAGCACAGGCCTTTTCCAGGGGGATGAGCAGTTCTTC. The chain employs TRBV6-6 and TRBJ2-1; 7 bases fit TRBD1. Trimming cost V 7 bases and J 8 bases; bases outside gene matches: 11. CDR1 MNHNY and CDR2 SVGAGI come from the germline V gene (reference sequence). CDR3 length: 14 residues.

CDR3 protein: CASSPPPGDTQYF. The CDR3 DNA reads TGTGCCAGCTCACCCCCACCTGGAGATACGCAGTATTTT. The V gene is TRBV18, the J gene TRBJ2-3; D unclear. Trimming removed 3 bases at V and 5 bases at J, with 9 bases between. The V gene's germline CDR1 is KGHSH and CDR2 LQKENI. This CDR3 is built from 13 residues.

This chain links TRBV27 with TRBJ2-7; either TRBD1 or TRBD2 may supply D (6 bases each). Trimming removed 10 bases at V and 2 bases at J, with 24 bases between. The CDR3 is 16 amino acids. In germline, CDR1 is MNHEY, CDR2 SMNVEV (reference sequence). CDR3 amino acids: CAIGGGRPPNPYEQYF. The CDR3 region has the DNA TGTGCCATCGGGGGCGGCAGGCCGCCGAACCCCTACGAGCAGTACTTC.

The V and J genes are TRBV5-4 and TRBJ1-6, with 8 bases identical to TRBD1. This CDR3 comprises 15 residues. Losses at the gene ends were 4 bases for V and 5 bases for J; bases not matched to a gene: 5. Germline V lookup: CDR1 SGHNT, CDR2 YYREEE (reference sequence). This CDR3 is CASSGNRGNNSPLHF. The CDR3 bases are TGTGCCAGCAGCGGAAACAGGGGGAATAATTCACCCCTCCACTTT.

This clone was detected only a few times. This chain's CDR3 is CASSRHGNTEAFF. CDR3 DNA sequence: TGTGCCAGCAGCCGACATGGGAACACTGAAGCTTTCTTT. This chain links TRBV7-9 with TRBJ1-1; D uncertain. The CDR3 contains 13 residues. Germline CDR1 and CDR2: SEHNR and FQNEAQ (reference sequence). V lost 5 bases and J lost 1, with 8 bases in between.

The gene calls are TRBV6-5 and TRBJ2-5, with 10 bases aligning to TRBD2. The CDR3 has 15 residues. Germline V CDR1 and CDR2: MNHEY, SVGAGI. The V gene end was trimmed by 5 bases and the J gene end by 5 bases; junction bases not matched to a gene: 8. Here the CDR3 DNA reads TGTGCCAGCAGTCTTAGCGGGAGGTTAGGGGAGACCCAGTACTTC. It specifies CASSLSGRLGETQYF.

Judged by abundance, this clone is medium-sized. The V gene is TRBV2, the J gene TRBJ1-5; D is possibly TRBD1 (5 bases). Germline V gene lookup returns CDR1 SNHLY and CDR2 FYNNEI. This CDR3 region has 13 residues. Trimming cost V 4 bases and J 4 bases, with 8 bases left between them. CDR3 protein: CASSGTSNQPQHF. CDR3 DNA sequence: TGTGCCAGCAGTGGGACATCGAATCAGCCCCAGCATTTT.